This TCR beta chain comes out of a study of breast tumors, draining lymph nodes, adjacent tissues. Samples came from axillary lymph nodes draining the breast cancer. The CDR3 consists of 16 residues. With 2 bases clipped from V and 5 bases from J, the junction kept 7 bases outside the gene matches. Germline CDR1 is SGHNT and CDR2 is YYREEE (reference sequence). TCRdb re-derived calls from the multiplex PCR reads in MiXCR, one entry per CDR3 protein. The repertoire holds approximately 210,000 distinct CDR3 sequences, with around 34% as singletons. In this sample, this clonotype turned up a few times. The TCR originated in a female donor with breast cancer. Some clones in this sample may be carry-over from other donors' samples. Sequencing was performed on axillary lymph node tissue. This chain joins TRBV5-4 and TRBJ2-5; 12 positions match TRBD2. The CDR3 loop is CASSLRLAGVLETQYF. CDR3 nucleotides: TGTGCCAGCAGCTTACGACTAGCGGGAGTACTGGAGACCCAGTACTTC. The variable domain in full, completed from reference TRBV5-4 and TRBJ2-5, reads ETGVTQSPTHLIKTRGQQVTLRCSSQSGHNTVSWYQQALGQGPQFIFQYYREEENGRGNFPPRFSGLQFPNYSSELNVNALELDDSALYLCASSLRLAGVLETQYFGPGTRLLVL.